This entry concerns a single T cell receptor (beta chain). Its matching antigen is unknown. Some clones are missing from TCRdb's copy, which holds only in-frame ones; the method was immunoSEQ multiplex PCR. The profile shows about 330,000 clones, about nine tenths of them singletons. The sample is drawn from a study of cytomegalovirus exposure and HLA in healthy donors. Study results and limitations: Among the CMV-associated chains, a few were confirmed in vitro as specific for CMV antigens. That first-cohort TCR clusters tended to co-occur in the 120 or so validation repertoires was found in a later analysis. Cytomegalovirus status was reportedly diagnosed by the classifier with high specificity and sensitivity. Some TCR beta chains (164 of them) were listed as cytomegalovirus-associated.

This CDR3 is built from 15 residues. CDR1 is MDHEN, CDR2 SYDVKM, per germline. With V trimmed by 6 bases and J by 6 bases, 7 bases remained unmatched. This sequence was found in a woman aged 30 to 39 in good health and CMV-seropositive. The chain is built from TRBV28 and TRBJ2-2; 10 positions agree with TRBD1. Source material: PBMCs. The CDR3 loop reads CASSLTGQGSGELFF. Here the CDR3 DNA reads TGTGCCAGCAGCCTGACGGGACAGGGGTCCGGGGAGCTGTTTTTT.